The 8 T cell receptor beta chains below all came from one sample that was sequenced in a study of shared clonotypes between healthy human individuals. Naive CD8 cells lacked CD45RO, underwent positive selection for CCR7 and left out terminally differentiated effector memory CD45RA+ cells. Clones were read by immunoSEQ multiplex PCR, and TCRdb kept only the in-frame ones, dropping some. Counted here are some 740,000 clones, 80% to 95% occurring once; the ten biggest clones make up less than 25%. Sequencing used naive CD8+ T cells sorted from blood. These TCRs come from a man aged 30-40 years in good health.

This rearrangement joins TRBV6-4 to TRBJ2-1; TRBD2 matches 9 bases. V lost 6 bases, J lost 3 bases, and 3 bases stayed unmatched. This CDR3 spans 14 amino acids. Germline assignment: CDR1 MRHNA and CDR2 SNTAGT. CDR3 nucleotides: TGTGCCAGCAGCCTGACTAGCGGCTACAATGAGCAGTTCTTC. This gives the protein CASSLTSGYNEQFF.

The V and J genes are TRBV6-5 and TRBJ1-5; possibly TRBD1 for D (5 bases). Trimming cost V 4 bases and J 2 bases, with 15 bases left between them. The CDR3 extends over 16 amino acids. Germline V gives CDR1 MNHEY, CDR2 SVGAGI. CDR3 loop: CASSSTWDGGNQPQHF. The CDR3 DNA follows: TGTGCCAGCAGTTCAACTTGGGACGGAGGCAATCAGCCCCAGCATTTT.

The chain has TRBV6-5 and TRBJ2-5; possibly TRBD2 for D (5 bases). There are 16 residues in the CDR3. Germline values: CDR1 MNHEY, CDR2 SVGAGI. Trimming took off 0 bases at V and 5 bases at J, with 16 bases between the two ends. CDR3 sequence: CASSYSMRRAEETQYF. CDR3 nucleotide sequence: TGTGCCAGCAGTTACTCGATGCGCCGAGCGGAGGAGACCCAGTACTTC.

The chain recombines TRBV28 with TRBJ2-7; possible D gene TRBD2, 6 bases. The CDR3 has 17 residues. Germline V gene lookup returns CDR1 MDHEN and CDR2 SYDVKM. Trimming pared 6 bases from V and 3 bases from J, leaving 24 bases between. The CDR3 nucleotides are TGTGCCAGCAGGAGACTAGGAACGGAGGGAGGTCACTACGAGCAGTACTTC. This encodes CASRRLGTEGGHYEQYF.

The chain recombines TRBV28 with TRBJ2-7, with D unresolved. The germline CDR1 and CDR2 sequences are MDHEN and SYDVKM. This CDR3 comprises 12 residues. The V end was cut by 6 bases, the J end by 2 bases, with 8 bases between. Here the CDR3 reads CASRSTAYEQYF. CDR3 bases: TGTGCCAGCAGGTCGACGGCCTACGAGCAGTACTTC.

The rearrangement links TRBV6-6 to TRBJ2-1, with D possibly matching TRBD2 (6 bases). This CDR3 has 13 amino acids. V was cut by 3 bases and J by 8 bases, with 11 bases left in between. CDR1 and CDR2 from the germline V gene are MNHNY and SVGAGI (reference sequence). The DNA of the CDR3 is TGTGCCAGCAGTTATGGGGTAGCGGATGAGCAGTTCTTC. It yields the protein CASSYGVADEQFF.

The genes are TRBV19 and TRBJ2-5; TRBD2 matches 7 bases. With V trimmed by 3 bases and J by 5 bases, 3 bases remained unmatched. Germline V gene data show CDR1 as LNHDA and CDR2 as SQIVND (reference sequence). CDR3 length: 13 amino acids. As DNA, the CDR3 is TGTGCCAGTAGTATCTGGGGAGGGGAGACCCAGTACTTC. Translated, it gives CASSIWGGETQYF.

The count of this clone is one. The J gene is TRBJ2-3, the V gene TRBV4-3; D call uncertain. The CDR3 covers 15 residues. The V end was cut by 0 bases, the J end by 2 bases, with 9 bases between. The germline gives CDR1 LGHNA, CDR2 YSLEER. The CDR3 region is CASSQDIGITDTQYF. The DNA of the CDR3 is TGCGCCAGCAGCCAAGATATTGGGATCACAGATACGCAGTATTTT.